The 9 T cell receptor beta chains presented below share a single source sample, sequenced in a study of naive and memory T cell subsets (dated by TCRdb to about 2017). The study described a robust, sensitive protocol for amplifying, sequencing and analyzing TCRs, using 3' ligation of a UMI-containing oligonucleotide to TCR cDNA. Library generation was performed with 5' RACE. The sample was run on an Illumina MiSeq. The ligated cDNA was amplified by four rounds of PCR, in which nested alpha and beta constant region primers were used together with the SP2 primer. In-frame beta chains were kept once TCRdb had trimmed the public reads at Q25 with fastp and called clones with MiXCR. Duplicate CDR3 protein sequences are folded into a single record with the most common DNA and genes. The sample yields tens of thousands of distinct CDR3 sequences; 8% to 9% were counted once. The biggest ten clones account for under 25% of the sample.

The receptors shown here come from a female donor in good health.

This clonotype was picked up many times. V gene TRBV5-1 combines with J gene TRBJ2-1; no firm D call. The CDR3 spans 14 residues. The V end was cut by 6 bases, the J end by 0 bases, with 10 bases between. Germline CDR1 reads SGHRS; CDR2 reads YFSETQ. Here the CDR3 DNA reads TGCGCCAGCACCCCTGGCAGCTCCTACAATGAGCAGTTCTTC. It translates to CASTPGSSYNEQFF.

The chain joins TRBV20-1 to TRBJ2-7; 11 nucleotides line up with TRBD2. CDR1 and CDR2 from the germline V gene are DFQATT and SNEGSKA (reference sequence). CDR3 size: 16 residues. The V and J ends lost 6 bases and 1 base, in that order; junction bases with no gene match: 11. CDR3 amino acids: CSAPDPSGRSSYEQYF. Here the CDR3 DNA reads TGCAGTGCGCCTGACCCTAGCGGGAGGTCGTCCTACGAGCAGTACTTC.

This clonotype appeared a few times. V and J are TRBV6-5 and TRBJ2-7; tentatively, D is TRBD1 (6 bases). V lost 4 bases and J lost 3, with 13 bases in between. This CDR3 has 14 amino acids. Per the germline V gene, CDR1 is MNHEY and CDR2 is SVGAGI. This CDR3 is CASSSSGQIYEQYF. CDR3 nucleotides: TGTGCCAGCAGTTCGTCCGGACAGATCTACGAGCAGTACTTC.

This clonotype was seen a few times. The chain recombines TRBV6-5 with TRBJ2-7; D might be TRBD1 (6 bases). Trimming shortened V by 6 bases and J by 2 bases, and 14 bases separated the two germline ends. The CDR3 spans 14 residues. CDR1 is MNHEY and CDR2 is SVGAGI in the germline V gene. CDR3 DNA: TGTGCCAGCAGCACCGACAGGACGGCCTACGAGCAGTACTTC. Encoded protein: CASSTDRTAYEQYF.

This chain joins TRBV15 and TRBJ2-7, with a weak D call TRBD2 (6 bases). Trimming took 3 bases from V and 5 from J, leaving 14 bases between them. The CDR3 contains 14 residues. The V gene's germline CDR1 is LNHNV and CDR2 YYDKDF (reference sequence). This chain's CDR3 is CATSREGPADEQYF. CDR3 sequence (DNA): TGTGCCACCAGCAGGGAGGGACCAGCGGACGAGCAGTACTTC.

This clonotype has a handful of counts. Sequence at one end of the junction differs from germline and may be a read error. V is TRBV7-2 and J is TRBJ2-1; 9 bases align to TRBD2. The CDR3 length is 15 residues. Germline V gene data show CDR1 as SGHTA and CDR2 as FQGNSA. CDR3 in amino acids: CASILLAGDSNEQFF. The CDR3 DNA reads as TGTGCCAGCATCTTACTAGCGGGCGACTCGAATGAGCAGTTCTTC.

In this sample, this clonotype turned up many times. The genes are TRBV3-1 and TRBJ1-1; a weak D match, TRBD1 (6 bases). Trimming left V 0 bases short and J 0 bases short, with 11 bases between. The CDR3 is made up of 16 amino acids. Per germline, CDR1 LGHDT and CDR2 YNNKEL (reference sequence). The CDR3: CASSQDAGVVNTEAFF. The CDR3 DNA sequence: TGTGCCAGCAGCCAAGATGCAGGGGTGGTGAACACTGAAGCTTTCTTT. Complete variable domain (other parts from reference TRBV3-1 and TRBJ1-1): DTAVSQTPKYLVTQMGNDKSIKCEQNLGHDTMYWYKQDSKKFLKIMFSYNNKELIINETVPNRFSPKSPDKAHLNLHINSLELGDSAVYFCASSQDAGVVNTEAFFGQGTRLTVV.

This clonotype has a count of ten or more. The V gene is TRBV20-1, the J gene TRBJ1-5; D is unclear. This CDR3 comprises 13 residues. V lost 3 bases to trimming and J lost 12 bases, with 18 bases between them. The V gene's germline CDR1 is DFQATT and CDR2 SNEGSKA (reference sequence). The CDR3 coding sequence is TGCAGTGCTAGCGGCAGAAATGCCGTTCTCCAGCATTTT. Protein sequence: CSASGRNAVLQHF.

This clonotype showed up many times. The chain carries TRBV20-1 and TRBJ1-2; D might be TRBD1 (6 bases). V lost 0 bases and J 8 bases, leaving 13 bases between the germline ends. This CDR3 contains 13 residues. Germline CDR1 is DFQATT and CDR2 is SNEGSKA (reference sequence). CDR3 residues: CSAREGGGRGYTF. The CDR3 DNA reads TGCAGTGCTAGAGAAGGGGGAGGTCGGGGCTACACCTTC.